This T cell receptor (beta chain) was captured by sequencing in a study of cytomegalovirus exposure and HLA in healthy donors. The study ran its PCR with 60 Vbeta and 13 Jbeta primers. Sequencing was performed with immunoSEQ multiplex PCR; in TCRdb, only in-frame clones are kept and a portion is missing. The sample has 200,000 to 250,000 clones, about 81% seen once; the top ten hold 2.7%. CDR1 LNHDA and CDR2 SQIVND come from the germline V gene (reference sequence). V dropped 4 bases and J dropped 2 bases, with 10 bases sitting between them. This CDR3 spans 14 amino acids. The sequence came from a woman between 40 and 55 years old in good health and CMV-seronegative. Source material: PBMCs. The chain joins TRBV19 to TRBJ2-3; the D gene is possibly TRBD1 (6 bases). The CDR3 DNA reads as TGTGCCAGTAGTACAGGGGATCCCACAGATACGCAGTATTTT. Translated, it gives CASSTGDPTDTQYF.